The present TCR beta chain was sequenced within a study of shared clonotypes between healthy human individuals. Broader study findings: Naive subsets usually exceeded memory subsets in estimated richness.

Researchers ran the assay at a deep level. Data came from immunoSEQ multiplex PCR; TCRdb stores just in-frame clones and leaves some out. This table has hundreds of thousands of clones, about 95% appearing once. It was CD45RO-negative cells, positively selected for CCR7, that made up naive CD8 cells, with terminally differentiated effector memory CD45RA+ cells excluded. The CDR3 loop spans 13 amino acids. Trimming took 2 bases from V and 0 from J, leaving 4 bases between them. Germline V gives CDR1 MDHEN, CDR2 SYDVKM. Worth noting for this clone: What it recognizes is unknown. Other DNA sequences in this sample translate to the same CDR3.

The clonotype was recovered from a woman in her twenties or thirties in good health. The chain recombines TRBV28 with TRBJ1-2; D gene unclear. The material sequenced was naive CD8+ T cells sorted from blood. The CDR3 loop reads CASSLRANYGYTF. The CDR3 coding sequence is TGTGCCAGCAGTTTAAGGGCTAACTATGGCTACACCTTC.